This TCR beta chain was sequenced for a study of blood T cell repertoires in COVID-19. Study-level background: The United States, Italy and Spain provided the acute and convalescent COVID-19 samples. Sources were T cells, B-cell-depleted T cells, or PBMCs; the material itself was cDNA or gDNA.

Original processing methods: It was from reference gene primer amplification that nucleated cell counts were estimated. Using immunoSEQ multiplex PCR, the repertoire was profiled, and TCRdb retains in-frame clones only, with some absent. The D gene and trimming were derived from the DNA, and the V and J assignments and clone size from that table. The repertoire holds about 59,000 clones, with more than 75% as singletons. CDR1 and CDR2 (germline): ENHRY, SYGVKD. CDR3 length: 12 residues. Trimming removed 0 bases at V and 7 bases at J, with 7 bases between. The receptor was isolated from a man older than 75 in a cohort sampled during active COVID-19. The rearrangement uses TRBV10-3 and TRBJ2-7; no definite D call. Sequencing was performed on peripheral blood. The chain's CDR3 is CAISESKAEQYF. In nucleotides, the CDR3 is TGTGCCATCAGTGAGTCGAAAGCGGAGCAGTACTTC.